These 9 T cell receptor beta chains originate from one sample sequenced in a study of T-cell reconstitution after alpha-beta-depleted transplantation in children. The library targeted TCRbeta and was prepared with unique molecular identifiers. TCRdb fed the PCR reads into MiXCR, producing one record per CDR3 protein. The sample consists of about 400,000 distinct CDR3 sequences, about a fifth of them appearing once. The sequences come from PBMCs from the stem cell graft donor, collected from the stem cell graft. The receptors stem from a human donor who donated a stem cell graft to a child with acute myeloid leukemia.

This chain links TRBV10-3 with TRBJ1-6, with 9 bases matching TRBD1. The germline V gene has CDR1 ENHRY and CDR2 SYGVKD. With V trimmed by 2 bases and J by 8 bases, 4 bases remained unmatched. The CDR3 length is 15 residues. Here the CDR3 DNA reads TGTGCCATCAGTGAGAGGACAGGGGACGATTCACCCCTCCACTTT. This encodes CAISERTGDDSPLHF.

Here the CDR3 DNA reads TGCGCCAGCAGCCAAGATCTAACGATCTCTGGAAACACCATATATTTT. Protein product: CASSQDLTISGNTIYF. The chain couples TRBV4-1 to TRBJ1-3; D not certain. V lost 0 bases and J lost 0, with 9 bases in between. This CDR3 has 16 residues. Germline CDR1 is MGHRA and CDR2 is YSYEKL.

The rearrangement links TRBV5-1 to TRBJ1-1; the D is unclear. This CDR3 is built from 14 residues. The germline CDR1 and CDR2 sequences are SGHRS and YFSETQ. The V end lost 5 bases, the J end lost 1 base, and 12 bases lay between the germline ends. CDR3: CASRVGRSNTEAFF. In DNA, the CDR3 is TGCGCCAGCAGAGTGGGCAGATCGAACACTGAAGCTTTCTTT. The full variable domain, in which reference TRBV5-1 and TRBJ1-1 provide the parts outside the CDR3, is KAGVTQTPRYLIKTRGQQVTLSCSPISGHRSVSWYQQTPGQGLQFLFEYFSETQRNKGNFPGRFSGRQFSNSRSEMNVSTLELGDSALYLCASRVGRSNTEAFFGQGTRLTVV.

This clonotype was seen more than once but under ten times. The rearrangement uses TRBV20-1 and TRBJ2-3; no clear D. The CDR3 extends over 13 amino acids. Looked up from germline, CDR1 is DFQATT and CDR2 is SNEGSKA (reference sequence). CDR3 sequence reads: CSGLFLSTDTQYF. The CDR3 nucleotides are TGCAGCGGGCTATTCCTAAGCACAGATACGCAGTATTTT.

The V and J genes are TRBV9 and TRBJ1-3, with 8 bases identical to TRBD1. In germline, CDR1 is SGDLS, CDR2 YYNGEE. The CDR3 contains 14 residues. Unmatched junction bases numbered 3, after V lost 3 bases and J lost 4 bases. The CDR3 sequence is CASSAGTGGNTIYF. CDR3 nucleotide sequence: TGTGCCAGCAGCGCCGGGACAGGAGGAAACACCATATATTTT.

This clonotype was counted a few times. This chain uses TRBV29-1 with TRBJ2-1, with 8 positions matching TRBD2. V lost 0 bases and J lost 7; bases outside the gene matches: 11. The V gene's germline CDR1 is SQVTM and CDR2 ANQGSEA. The CDR3 contains 16 residues. The CDR3 spells CSVEDPSNGRGNEQFF. The DNA for the CDR3 is TGCAGCGTTGAAGATCCATCTAACGGGAGGGGTAATGAGCAGTTCTTC.

This clonotype was seen only a few times. The rearrangement links TRBV12-3 or TRBV12-4 to TRBJ2-7, with 10 bases that match TRBD2. The CDR3 sequence is 14 residues long. J was trimmed by 3 bases and V by 7 bases; bases with no gene match: 6. CDR3 residues: CASNQAGGDYEQYF. Here the CDR3 DNA reads TGTGCCAGCAACCAAGCGGGGGGGGACTACGAGCAGTACTTC.

This clonotype was counted between two and nine times. The chain carries TRBV5-1 and TRBJ1-4; TRBD1 might be the D (6 bases). Between the trimmed V and J ends, which lost 4 bases and 5 bases, there was a span of 15 bases. Germline V gene lookup returns CDR1 SGHRS and CDR2 YFSETQ. This CDR3 comprises 15 residues. In nucleotides, the CDR3 is TGCGCCAGCAGCCCCATGGCGGACAGAAATGAAAAACTGTTTTTT. It encodes CASSPMADRNEKLFF. Looking up the rest from reference TRBV5-1 and TRBJ1-4 gives the full variable domain: KAGVTQTPRYLIKTRGQQVTLSCSPISGHRSVSWYQQTPGQGLQFLFEYFSETQRNKGNFPGRFSGRQFSNSRSEMNVSTLELGDSALYLCASSPMADRNEKLFFGSGTQLSVL.

The V gene is TRBV7-8, the J gene TRBJ1-1; D is undetermined. In germline, CDR1 is SGHVS, CDR2 FQNEAQ. V lost 2 bases and J 6 bases, leaving 10 bases between the germline ends. The CDR3 extends over 13 amino acids. CDR3 protein: CASSLIGLPEAFF. CDR3 sequence (DNA): TGTGCCAGCAGCTTAATAGGTCTCCCTGAAGCTTTCTTT.